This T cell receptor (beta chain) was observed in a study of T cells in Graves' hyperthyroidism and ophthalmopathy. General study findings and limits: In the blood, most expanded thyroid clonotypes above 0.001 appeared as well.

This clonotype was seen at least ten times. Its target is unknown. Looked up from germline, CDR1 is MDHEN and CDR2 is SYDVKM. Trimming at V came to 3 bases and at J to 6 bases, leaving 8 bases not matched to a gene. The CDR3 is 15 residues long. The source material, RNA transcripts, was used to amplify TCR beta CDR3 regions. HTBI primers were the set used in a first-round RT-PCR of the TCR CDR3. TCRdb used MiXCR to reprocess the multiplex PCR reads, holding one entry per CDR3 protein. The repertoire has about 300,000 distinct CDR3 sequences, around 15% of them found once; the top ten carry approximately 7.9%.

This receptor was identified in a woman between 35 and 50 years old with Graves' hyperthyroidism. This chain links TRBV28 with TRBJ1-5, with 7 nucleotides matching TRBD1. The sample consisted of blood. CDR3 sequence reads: CASSFLQGGAQPQHF. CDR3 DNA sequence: TGTGCCAGCAGTTTTCTCCAGGGGGGTGCTCAGCCCCAGCATTTT.